The 26 T cell receptor beta chains listed next were all sequenced from one sample in a study of CD8 T cells in Susac syndrome. RNA, at 0.5 to 1 ug, was reverse transcribed with random hexamers. Each CDR3 protein is one row after TCRdb ran MiXCR on the immunoSEQ multiplex PCR reads. The profile covers almost 450,000 distinct CDR3 sequences, with around 85% appearing a single time and more than 0.09% taken by the ten largest. Input material: CD8+ T cells from PBMCs. These TCRs come from a human donor with multiple sclerosis.

This chain connects TRBV19 to TRBJ2-7; D might be TRBD1 (5 bases). From germline, CDR1 is LNHDA and CDR2 SQIVND (reference sequence). CDR3 length: 13 residues. Trimming removed 8 bases from V and 2 bases from J, with 13 bases in between. CDR3: CASGRRGPYEQYF. The CDR3 bases are TGTGCCAGTGGCCGTAGGGGTCCCTACGAGCAGTACTTC.

The table lists this clonotype with a count of one. The J gene is TRBJ2-1, the V gene TRBV7-6, with TRBD2 matching 9 bases. The CDR3 spans 19 residues. Trimming removed 1 base from V and 2 bases from J; junction bases left unmatched: 12. Germline CDR1 SGHVS, CDR2 FNYEAQ. The CDR3 protein is CASSLVSVASGDTYNEQFF. CDR3 nucleotides: TGTGCCAGCAGCTTAGTATCGGTGGCTAGCGGGGACACCTACAATGAGCAGTTCTTC.

The chain has TRBV19 and TRBJ2-7; D is undetermined. The V end lost 3 bases, the J end lost 0 bases, and 12 bases lay between the germline ends. The germline V gene encodes CDR1 LNHDA and CDR2 SQIVND (reference sequence). The CDR3 is 15 residues long. The DNA for the CDR3 is TGTGCCAGTAGTATTCTAATAGGCAGCTCCTACGAGCAGTACTTC. Its translation: CASSILIGSSYEQYF.

The rearrangement links TRBV29-1 to TRBJ2-2; 7 nucleotides line up with TRBD2. Germline lookup yields CDR1 SQVTM and CDR2 ANQGSEA. This CDR3 region has 13 residues. V shed 4 bases and J 6 bases; nucleotides not matched to a gene: 5. CDR3 nucleotide sequence: TGCAGCGTTGCACTTGGGAGGGCCGGGGAGCTGTTTTTT. It specifies CSVALGRAGELFF.

This chain joins TRBV5-1 and TRBJ2-7; 7 nucleotides match TRBD1. Germline trimming cut 4 bases from V and 0 bases from J; bases unmatched to any gene: 7. The CDR3 spans 15 residues. Germline lookup yields CDR1 SGHRS and CDR2 YFSETQ. The chain's CDR3 is CASSPGQSYSYEQYF. The CDR3 DNA reads as TGCGCCAGCAGCCCGGGACAGAGTTACTCCTACGAGCAGTACTTC.

The V gene is TRBV12-3 or TRBV12-4, the J gene TRBJ2-3, with TRBD2 matching 7 bases. Trimming cost V 3 bases and J 7 bases; bases outside gene matches: 7. This CDR3 spans 14 amino acids. The CDR3 nucleotides are TGTGCCAGCAGTTTTGGGAGGGGTCCCCATACGCAGTATTTT. It is translated as CASSFGRGPHTQYF.

The V and J genes are TRBV15 and TRBJ2-1; 10 bases map to TRBD1. V was clipped by 3 bases and J by 8 bases; unmatched bases: 4. The germline V gene encodes CDR1 LNHNV and CDR2 YYDKDF (reference sequence). The CDR3 is 14 residues long. For the CDR3, the DNA is TGTGCCACCAGCAGGGGACAGGGGATCGATGAGCAGTTCTTC. Translation: CATSRGQGIDEQFF.

J is TRBJ2-1 and V is TRBV5-6; D is perhaps TRBD1 (5 bases). The CDR3 is 12 amino acids. Germline V gene sequence: CDR1 SGHDT, CDR2 YYEEEE. V lost 1 base and J lost 15, with 14 bases in between. The CDR3 region has the DNA TGTGCCAGCAGCTTGTTCGGCAGGGCATGGTTCTTC. It codes for CASSLFGRAWFF. Filled out from reference TRBV5-6 and TRBJ2-1, the complete variable domain reads DAGVTQSPTHLIKTRGQQVTLRCSPKSGHDTVSWYQQALGQGPQFIFQYYEEEERQRGNFPDRFSGHQFPNYSSELNVNALLLGDSALYLCASSLFGRAWFFGPGTRLTVL.

This chain links TRBV6-2 or TRBV6-3 with TRBJ1-5; the match to TRBD1 covers 9 bases. The trim removed 2 bases at V and 3 bases at J, leaving 5 bases unmatched. CDR3 length: 16 amino acids. CDR1 MNHEY and CDR2 SVGEGT come from the germline V gene. The DNA of the CDR3 is TGTGCCAGCAGTTACCCAGGGACAGGGTACAATCAGCCCCAGCATTTT. Protein sequence: CASSYPGTGYNQPQHF.

This clonotype was recorded once. The chain recombines TRBV27 with TRBJ1-1, with D tentatively TRBD1 (5 bases). V was shortened by 6 bases and J by 11 bases, with 19 bases between the two germline ends. Germline V CDR1 and CDR2: MNHEY, SMNVEV (reference sequence). There are 13 residues in the CDR3. This chain's CDR3 is CASSPPGGMIAFF. The CDR3 region has the DNA TGTGCCAGCAGCCCGCCTGGGGGTATGATCGCTTTCTTT.

The chain is built from TRBV19 and TRBJ2-7; D remains unclear. Germline CDR1 and CDR2: LNHDA and SQIVND (reference sequence). The CDR3 totals 10 residues. V shed 9 bases and J shed 6 bases, with 9 bases lying between them. This chain's CDR3 is CARPRCEQYF. The DNA of the CDR3 is TGTGCCAGGCCCAGGTGCGAGCAGTACTTC.

The chain couples TRBV19 to TRBJ1-1; D gene ambiguous. The CDR3 length is 16 residues. Germline-derived CDR1 and CDR2 are LNHDA and SQIVND (reference sequence). The V gene lost 5 bases and the J gene lost 5 bases, with 21 bases spanning the gap. This CDR3 reads CASSPDFGVPGTEAFF. The CDR3 coding sequence is TGTGCCAGTAGTCCGGACTTTGGGGTTCCAGGTACTGAAGCTTTCTTT.

This clonotype was detected only a few times. The chain couples TRBV7-2 to TRBJ2-7; no firm D call. Germline V gene data show CDR1 as SGHTA and CDR2 as FQGNSA. With 2 bases removed from V and 3 bases from J, the gap between germline ends came to 8 bases. The CDR3 extends over 13 amino acids. This CDR3 is CASSLLPIYEQYF. Here the CDR3 DNA reads TGTGCCAGCAGCTTACTGCCCATCTACGAGCAGTACTTC.

The V call is TRBV4-2, the J call TRBJ1-6; a weak D match, TRBD1 (5 bases). This CDR3 has 16 residues. CDR1 LGHNA and CDR2 YNFKEQ come from the germline V gene. The V and J ends lost 4 bases and 11 bases respectively, with 21 bases between them. Written as DNA, the CDR3 is TGTGCCAGCAGCCCGATTGGGGAAGACAGCCGCGCACCCCTCCACTTT. This codes for CASSPIGEDSRAPLHF.

The chain combines TRBV19 with TRBJ2-7; perhaps TRBD2 as D (6 bases). The CDR3 covers 13 residues. V was pared by 3 bases and J by 9 bases, with 15 bases between. Germline values: CDR1 LNHDA, CDR2 SQIVND (reference sequence). DNA of the CDR3: TGTGCCAGTAGTATCGGGACTCAACGCGGGCAGTACTTC. Protein sequence: CASSIGTQRGQYF.

The V gene is TRBV7-2, the J gene TRBJ1-2; D gene uncertain. Germline V gene data show CDR1 as SGHTA and CDR2 as FQGNSA. V gave up 2 bases and J gave up 0 bases, with 13 bases separating them. This CDR3 has 16 amino acids. The CDR3 DNA reads as TGTGCCAGCAGCTTATCGTCGGAATATACTAACTATGGCTACACCTTC. Translated: CASSLSSEYTNYGYTF. Full variable domain (missing parts from reference TRBV7-2 and TRBJ1-2): GAGVSQSPSNKVTEKGKDVELRCDPISGHTALYWYRQSLGQGLEFLIYFQGNSAPDKSGLPSDRFSAERTGGSVSTLTIQRTQQEDSAVYLCASSLSSEYTNYGYTFGSGTRLTVV.

The CDR3 region has the DNA TGTGCCAGCAGTGACGGACTTGGCGGGGGGAGCACAGATACGCAGTATTTT. This translates into CASSDGLGGGSTDTQYF. The chain joins TRBV6-4 to TRBJ2-3; 8 bases fit TRBD2. CDR1 is MRHNA and CDR2 is SNTAGT in the germline V gene. V shed 2 bases, J shed 0 bases, and the junction held 7 bases outside the gene matches. This CDR3 is built from 17 residues.

This sequence joins TRBV4-1 and TRBJ2-1; 7 bases map to TRBD2. CDR3 length: 18 amino acids. Germline CDR1 MGHRA, CDR2 YSYEKL. The trim removed 3 bases at V and 6 bases at J, leaving 17 bases unmatched. The CDR3 DNA reads TGCGCCAGCAGCCATGGGCCAATAACTAGGGAGGGGCCCAATGAGCAGTTCTTC. Translated, it gives CASSHGPITREGPNEQFF.

CDR3 loop: CASSSGSEGYNEQFF. CDR3 coding DNA: TGCGCCAGCAGCTCGGGTAGTGAAGGTTACAATGAGCAGTTCTTC. The rearrangement joins TRBV5-1 to TRBJ2-1; D remains ambiguous. Trimming shortened V by 3 bases and J by 4 bases, and 14 bases separated the two germline ends. This CDR3 spans 15 amino acids. Germline V CDR1 and CDR2: SGHRS, YFSETQ.

The chain couples TRBV27 to TRBJ1-1; D is uncertain. Germline V lookup: CDR1 MNHEY, CDR2 SMNVEV (reference sequence). V was cut by 5 bases and J by 3 bases, with 10 bases left in between. The CDR3 runs to 13 residues. The CDR3 bases are TGTGCCAGCAGTATCCTACTGGACACTGAAGCTTTCTTT. This sequence encodes CASSILLDTEAFF.

About this clonotype: As the CDR3 is not closed by the conserved phenylalanine or tryptophan, this likely results from a read error. This chain joins TRBV12-3 or TRBV12-4 and TRBJ2-7; 9 bases map to TRBD1. The CDR3 totals 15 residues. The V segment lost 6 bases and the J segment 0 bases; nucleotides outside the gene matches: 6. The CDR3 reads CASRRDRESSYEQYL. The CDR3 DNA is TGTGCCAGCAGACGGGACAGGGAGTCCTCCTACGAGCAGTACCTC.

This CDR3 reads CASSSAAGDPNEQFF. The CDR3 DNA is TGTGCCAGCAGCTCCGCAGCGGGAGACCCCAATGAGCAGTTCTTC. The rearrangement uses TRBV5-4 and TRBJ2-1; 8 bases are shared with TRBD2. The CDR3 is 15 amino acids. With V trimmed by 3 bases and J by 6 bases, 8 bases remained unmatched. Germline lookup yields CDR1 SGHNT and CDR2 YYREEE (reference sequence). Full variable domain (rest looked up from reference TRBV5-4 and TRBJ2-1): ETGVTQSPTHLIKTRGQQVTLRCSSQSGHNTVSWYQQALGQGPQFIFQYYREEENGRGNFPPRFSGLQFPNYSSELNVNALELDDSALYLCASSSAAGDPNEQFFGPGTRLTVL.

This clonotype was found a few times. The V gene is TRBV6-2 or TRBV6-3, the J gene TRBJ1-2, with TRBD1 matching over 7 bases. Germline lookup yields CDR1 MNHEY and CDR2 SVGEGT. The CDR3 extends over 13 amino acids. V was pared by 6 bases and J by 5 bases, with 6 bases of the junction left unmatched. The CDR3 spells CASSIQGMYGYTF. CDR3 coding DNA: TGTGCCAGCAGCATACAGGGGATGTATGGCTACACCTTC.

V is TRBV20-1 and J is TRBJ2-2, with 10 bases matching TRBD1. The CDR3 covers 14 residues. The germline gives CDR1 DFQATT, CDR2 SNEGSKA (reference sequence). The trim removed 5 bases at V and 5 bases at J, leaving 5 bases unmatched. CDR3 DNA sequence: TGCAGTGCTGCCGGGACAGGGGTAACCGGGGAGCTGTTTTTT. Protein: CSAAGTGVTGELFF.

The V call is TRBV5-1, the J call TRBJ2-7; a weak D match, TRBD2 (6 bases). V was pared by 6 bases and J by 2 bases, with 15 bases between. Germline values: CDR1 SGHRS, CDR2 YFSETQ. The CDR3 extends over 14 amino acids. CDR3: CASTLGGPTYEQYF. The CDR3 bases are TGCGCCAGCACCCTCGGGGGACCAACCTACGAGCAGTACTTC.

Notes on this clonotype: The junction departs from the called germline gene at one end, perhaps through a read error. V usage is TRBV20-1 and J usage is TRBJ2-1; D perhaps matches TRBD1 (5 bases). The V gene's germline CDR1 is DFQATT and CDR2 SNEGSKA (reference sequence). The CDR3 is 13 amino acids. CDR3 sequence (DNA): TGCAGTGCCAGAGATGGGGCTTTCAATGAGCAGTTCTTC. It encodes CSARDGAFNEQFF.